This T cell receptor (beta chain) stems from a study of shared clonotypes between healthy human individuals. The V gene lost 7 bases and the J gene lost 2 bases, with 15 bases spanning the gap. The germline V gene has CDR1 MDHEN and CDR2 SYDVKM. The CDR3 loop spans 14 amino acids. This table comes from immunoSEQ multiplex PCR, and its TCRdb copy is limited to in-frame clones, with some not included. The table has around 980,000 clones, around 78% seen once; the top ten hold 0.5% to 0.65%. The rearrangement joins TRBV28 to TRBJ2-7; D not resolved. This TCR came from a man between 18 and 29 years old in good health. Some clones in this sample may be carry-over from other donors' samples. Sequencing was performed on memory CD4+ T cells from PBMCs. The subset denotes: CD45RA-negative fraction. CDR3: CASTRPSDAYEQYF. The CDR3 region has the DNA TGTGCCAGCACCCGGCCCTCGGACGCCTACGAGCAGTACTTC.